This T cell receptor (beta chain) came from a study of T cell responses to AZD1222 COVID-19 vaccine. Generated by immunoSEQ multiplex PCR, the TCRdb table keeps only in-frame clones and is missing some. The sample lists around 140,000 clones, about 92% occurring once. This receptor was obtained from an adult in good health. The sample consisted of peripheral blood, taken on day 0 of AZD1222 vaccination.

CDR3 nucleotide sequence: TGTGCCAGCAGTCTACCGGCGGACAGCTCCTACGAGCAGTACTTC. Encoded protein: CASSLPADSSYEQYF. The rearrangement links TRBV6-2 or TRBV6-3 to TRBJ2-7; tentatively, D is TRBD1 (6 bases). V lost 5 bases and J 0 bases, leaving 14 bases between the germline ends. Germline V CDR1 and CDR2: MNHEY, SVGEGT. This CDR3 has 15 amino acids.